Listed here is a single T cell receptor beta chain. What it recognizes is unknown. This sample is drawn from a study of T cell responses to AZD1222 COVID-19 vaccine. Whole-study context: Pooled in the analysis were second doses at about 4 or about 12 weeks.

CDR1 is SGHRS and CDR2 is YFSETQ in the germline V gene. This CDR3 has 15 residues. V lost 0 bases to trimming and J lost 6 bases, with 12 bases between them. Sequenced by immunoSEQ multiplex PCR; TCRdb stores in-frame clones only, minus some. The sample contains 100,000 to 150,000 clones, around 92% of which appear only once. Study-wide results and limits: Nearly half of spike-specific TCRs reportedly target unmutated variant regions. Researchers took repertoire samples only after the peak T cell response had come.

V gene TRBV5-1 combines with J gene TRBJ2-2, with TRBD2 as a possible D gene (6 bases). This sample comprised peripheral blood, obtained on day 0 of AZD1222 vaccination. The sequence was collected from an adult in good health. CDR3 region: CASSLGSGEAGELFF. DNA for the CDR3: TGCGCCAGCAGCTTGGGCTCGGGGGAGGCCGGGGAGCTGTTTTTT.